Following are 17 T cell receptor beta chains from one sample sequenced in a study of CD8+CD57+ T cells in acquired aplastic anemia. Patients chosen for sequencing had shown CD8+CD57+ cell expansion by flow cytometry. The template used for profiling TCR beta VDJ and CDR3 was genomic DNA. TCRdb independently ran MiXCR on the reads; one entry per CDR3 protein. The sample carries fewer than 200,000 distinct CDR3 sequences, around 50% recorded once. The specimen sequenced was sorted CD4+, CD8+, or CD8+CD57+ T cells (not recorded which) from PBMCs. The receptors were sampled from a human donor with aplastic anemia.

The chain joins TRBV2 to TRBJ1-5; 9 bases are shared with TRBD1. CDR1 SNHLY and CDR2 FYNNEI come from the germline V gene. This CDR3 has 15 amino acids. The trim removed 5 bases at V and 8 bases at J, leaving 10 bases unmatched. DNA of the CDR3: TGTGCCAGCAGTTACAGAGGACAGGGGTTCGAGCCCCAGCATTTT. This gives the protein CASSYRGQGFEPQHF.

The chain has TRBV2 and TRBJ2-5, with D possibly matching TRBD2 (5 bases). Trimming left V 5 bases short and J 7 bases short, with 11 bases between. In germline, CDR1 is SNHLY, CDR2 FYNNEI. The length of the CDR3 is 12 residues. Here the CDR3 DNA reads TGTGCCAGCAGTCCGACTACGGGGACCCAGTACTTC. It yields the protein CASSPTTGTQYF.

This clonotype was counted ten times or more. This rearrangement joins TRBV15 to TRBJ2-3; the D is unclear. Germline lookup yields CDR1 LNHNV and CDR2 YYDKDF (reference sequence). V was trimmed by 8 bases and J by 0 bases, leaving 18 bases between them. The CDR3 contains 16 residues. The CDR3 nucleotides are TGTGCCACCTCTTCAAGGTGGGAAACTAGCACAGATACGCAGTATTTT. This gives the protein CATSSRWETSTDTQYF.

This chain uses TRBV6-5 with TRBJ1-5, with D possibly TRBD1 on 5 matching bases. The germline CDR1 and CDR2 sequences are MNHEY and SVGAGI. The CDR3 spans 17 residues. Trimming took 2 bases from V and 1 from J, leaving 15 bases between them. The CDR3 sequence is CASSYVSGGASNQPQHF. Here the CDR3 DNA reads TGTGCCAGCAGTTACGTGTCGGGCGGGGCGAGCAATCAGCCCCAGCATTTT.

This sequence joins TRBV29-1 and TRBJ1-2, with D possibly being TRBD1 (5 bases). Trimming stripped 6 bases from V and 6 bases from J, with 14 bases between. This CDR3 has 12 residues. Germline CDR1 is SQVTM and CDR2 is ANQGSEA. The CDR3 bases are TGCAGCGTCTCCACAGGACCAAATGGCTACACCTTC. Translating gives CSVSTGPNGYTF.

This chain links TRBV12-3 or TRBV12-4 with TRBJ1-3; D remains unclear. CDR3 length: 14 residues. The ends were cut back, 3 bases at V and 2 bases at J, with 8 bases in the middle. CDR3 in amino acids: CASSLSGAGNTIYF. The CDR3 DNA follows: TGTGCCAGCAGTTTGTCAGGAGCTGGAAACACCATATATTTT.

The J gene is TRBJ1-1, the V gene TRBV24-1; TRBD1 might be the D (5 bases). The CDR3 spans 15 residues. V lost 2 bases to trimming and J lost 3 bases, with 12 bases between them. CDR1 is KGHDR and CDR2 is SFDVKD in the germline V gene. DNA of the CDR3: TGTGCCACCAGTGATTGGGGACTCACCCACACTGAAGCTTTCTTT. As protein: CATSDWGLTHTEAFF.

This clonotype was observed a few times. The V and J genes are TRBV7-9 and TRBJ2-7, with D uncertain. Germline loops: CDR1 SEHNR, CDR2 FQNEAQ (reference sequence). Between the trimmed V and J ends, which lost 5 bases and 1 base, there was a span of 6 bases. CDR3 length: 12 residues. The CDR3 reads CASSTESYEQYF. The CDR3 DNA reads as TGTGCCAGCAGCACGGAGTCCTACGAGCAGTACTTC.

The V and J genes are TRBV24-1 and TRBJ2-7; 8 bases map to TRBD1. Germline assignment: CDR1 KGHDR and CDR2 SFDVKD. There are 16 residues in the CDR3. V shed 2 bases and J 5 bases; nucleotides not matched to a gene: 10. The CDR3 bases are TGTGCCACCAGTGATTCCTCGCCCGGGACAGGCAACGAGCAGTACTTC. Protein sequence: CATSDSSPGTGNEQYF.

In its sample, this clonotype was seen many times. The chain carries TRBV4-3 and TRBJ2-2; 10 bases line up with TRBD2. V was pared by 3 bases and J by 1 base, with 5 bases of the junction left unmatched. The CDR3 loop spans 17 amino acids. Germline CDR1 LGHNA, CDR2 YSLEER. The CDR3 spells CASSQAGLAENTGELFF. The CDR3 DNA sequence: TGCGCCAGCAGCCAGGCCGGACTAGCGGAGAACACCGGGGAGCTGTTTTTT.

In this sample, this clonotype turned up once. The chain has TRBV6-4 and TRBJ2-3; TRBD2 matches at 10 bases. This CDR3 region has 15 residues. V was pared by 6 bases and J by 1 base, with 4 bases of the junction left unmatched. Germline assignment: CDR1 MRHNA and CDR2 SNTAGT. CDR3 DNA sequence: TGTGCCAGCAGGGGACTAGCGCGGGGCACAGATACGCAGTATTTT. Translated, it gives CASRGLARGTDTQYF.

The chain is built from TRBV25-1 and TRBJ1-6; tentative D call: TRBD1 (6 bases). The CDR3 contains 13 residues. V dropped 8 bases and J dropped 8 bases, with 13 bases sitting between them. CDR1 is MGHDK and CDR2 is SYGVNS in the germline V gene. This CDR3 is CASAGQPHSPLHF. CDR3 DNA: TGTGCCAGCGCCGGACAGCCACATTCACCCCTCCACTTT.

This chain joins TRBV10-3 and TRBJ1-5; 9 bases line up with TRBD1. This CDR3 is 16 amino acids long. V was clipped by 2 bases and J by 2 bases; unmatched bases: 4. From germline, CDR1 is ENHRY and CDR2 SYGVKD. As DNA, the CDR3 is TGTGCCATCAGTGAGGAGTGGACAGGGGGCAATCAGCCCCAGCATTTT. Translated, it gives CAISEEWTGGNQPQHF.

This clonotype was observed a few times. The V and J genes are TRBV5-4 and TRBJ2-3, with 7 nucleotides matching TRBD1. J lost 0 bases, V lost 2 bases, and 6 bases had no gene match. The V gene's germline CDR1 is SGHNT and CDR2 YYREEE (reference sequence). This CDR3 contains 16 residues. DNA of the CDR3: TGTGCCAGCAGCTTCATGGCAGGGGGTAGCACAGATACGCAGTATTTT. This encodes CASSFMAGGSTDTQYF.

The chain uses TRBV24-1 and TRBJ2-3; the match to TRBD2 covers 7 bases. There are 14 residues in the CDR3. Germline V gene sequence: CDR1 KGHDR, CDR2 SFDVKD. The V and J ends lost 2 bases and 4 bases, in that order; junction bases with no gene match: 2. Here the CDR3 DNA reads TGTGCCACCAGTGATTCGGGGAGGGCAGATACGCAGTATTTT. Its translation: CATSDSGRADTQYF.

V gene TRBV24-1 combines with J gene TRBJ2-1, with D tentatively TRBD2 (5 bases). In germline, CDR1 is KGHDR, CDR2 SFDVKD. The CDR3 runs 12 residues. V lost 3 bases and J 15 bases, leaving 14 bases between the germline ends. This CDR3 is CATSDVGASLFF. DNA for the CDR3: TGTGCCACCAGTGATGTGGGAGCAAGTCTGTTCTTC.

In its sample, this clonotype was seen many times. V usage is TRBV4-3 and J usage is TRBJ2-3, with D possibly called TRBD1 or TRBD2 (5 bases each). Germline CDR1 reads LGHNA; CDR2 reads YSLEER. This CDR3 has 19 residues. The V gene lost 0 bases and the J gene lost 4 bases, with 23 bases spanning the gap. The CDR3 loop reads CASSQDQGITQGAADTQYF. CDR3 nucleotides: TGCGCCAGCAGCCAAGATCAGGGTATCACGCAGGGAGCTGCAGATACGCAGTATTTT.